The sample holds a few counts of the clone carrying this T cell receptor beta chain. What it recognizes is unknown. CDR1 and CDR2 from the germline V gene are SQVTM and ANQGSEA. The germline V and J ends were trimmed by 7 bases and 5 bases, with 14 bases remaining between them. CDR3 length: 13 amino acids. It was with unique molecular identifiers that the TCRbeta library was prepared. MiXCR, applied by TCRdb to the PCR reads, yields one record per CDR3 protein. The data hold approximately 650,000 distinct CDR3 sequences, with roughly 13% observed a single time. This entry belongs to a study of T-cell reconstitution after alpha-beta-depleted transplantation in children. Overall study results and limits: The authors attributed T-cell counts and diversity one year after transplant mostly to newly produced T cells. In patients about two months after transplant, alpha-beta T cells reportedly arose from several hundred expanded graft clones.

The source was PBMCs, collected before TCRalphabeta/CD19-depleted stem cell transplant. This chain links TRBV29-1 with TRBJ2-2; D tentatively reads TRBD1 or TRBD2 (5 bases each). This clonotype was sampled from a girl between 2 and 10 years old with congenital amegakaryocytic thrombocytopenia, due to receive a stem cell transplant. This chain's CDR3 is CSGRQEGTGELFF. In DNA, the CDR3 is TGCAGCGGGAGACAAGAGGGGACCGGGGAGCTGTTTTTT.